This T cell receptor (beta chain) emerged from a study of blood T cell repertoires in COVID-19. About the research overall: The origin of the acute and convalescent COVID-19 samples was the United States, Italy and Spain.

Individuals aged about 18 to 90 years were recruited from 24 US areas. Researchers sorted participants into cohorts using their self-reported clinical history. The trim removed 5 bases at V and 7 bases at J, leaving 12 bases unmatched. Germline CDR1 and CDR2: SGHVS and FQNEAQ. The CDR3 totals 15 residues. In the authors' workflow: Estimated nucleated cell counts came from reference gene primer amplification. Here immunoSEQ multiplex PCR was the method, and the copy in TCRdb shows in-frame clones only, minus some. V and J calls and clone size are those listed in that table; D and trimming were worked out from the DNA. Of approximately 310,000 clones listed, approximately 83% are singletons.

The receptor was isolated from a young man who had recovered from COVID-19. Sample: PBMCs or T cells enriched from blood (not recorded which). The rearrangement links TRBV7-8 to TRBJ2-3; 7 positions agree with TRBD2. The CDR3 coding sequence is TGTGCCAGCAGCACCGAGGCGGGGGTTAGTAATACGCAGTATTTT. Its protein product is CASSTEAGVSNTQYF.